One and the same sample provided the 11 T cell receptor beta chains below, sequenced in a study of response to subunit inactivated influenza vaccine. TCRdb called the RT-PCR reads again in MiXCR, with one record for every CDR3 protein. Of hundreds of thousands of distinct CDR3 sequences in the sample, about 17% are singletons; the top ten hold about 3%. Sample: CD4+ T cells sorted from PBMCs, taken around 25 months after vaccination. Source of these receptors: a man between 50 and 69 years old who received an inactivated influenza vaccine.

The chain uses TRBV4-3 and TRBJ2-5; no firm D call. The germline V gene encodes CDR1 LGHNA and CDR2 YSLEER. V shed 3 bases and J shed 7 bases, with 12 bases lying between them. The CDR3 is 13 residues long. The DNA for the CDR3 is TGCGCCAGCAGCCATGAAGGGCTGGGGACCCAGTACTTC. Its translation: CASSHEGLGTQYF.

This rearrangement joins TRBV5-1 to TRBJ2-7; the match to TRBD2 covers 10 bases. J gave up 2 bases and V 4 bases, and 9 bases lay outside the gene matches. Germline V gene lookup returns CDR1 SGHRS and CDR2 YFSETQ. The CDR3 covers 16 residues. CDR3 sequence: CASSPSLAGVPYEQYF. The DNA of the CDR3 is TGCGCCAGCAGCCCAAGCCTAGCGGGAGTCCCCTACGAGCAGTACTTC.

The chain combines TRBV4-2 with TRBJ1-2; perhaps TRBD1 as D (6 bases). CDR1 and CDR2 from the germline V gene are LGHNA and YNFKEQ. Trimming shortened V by 1 base and J by 8 bases, and 20 bases separated the two germline ends. This CDR3 has 16 residues. The CDR3 bases are TGTGCCAGCAGCCAAGGGGCGGGGGGCGATTTCGACGGCTACACCTTC. Protein sequence: CASSQGAGGDFDGYTF.

The rearrangement uses TRBV5-1 and TRBJ2-3; D is possibly TRBD1 (6 bases). V was cut by 1 base and J by 3 bases, with 12 bases left in between. Germline CDR1 is SGHRS and CDR2 is YFSETQ. This CDR3 has 15 amino acids. CDR3 DNA sequence: TGCGCCAGCAGCTTGCAAGTGGGGGCGACAGATACGCAGTATTTT. Its protein product is CASSLQVGATDTQYF.

The V gene is TRBV7-2, the J gene TRBJ2-5; 9 positions match TRBD1. Germline-derived CDR1 and CDR2 are SGHTA and FQGNSA. The CDR3 is 16 amino acids. The junction had 6 bases not matched to a gene; V was cut back by 2 bases and J by 2 bases. Here the CDR3 reads CASSLTGGTTQETQYF. DNA of the CDR3: TGTGCCAGCAGCTTAACAGGGGGCACAACACAAGAGACCCAGTACTTC.

This clonotype was counted only a few times. V gene TRBV7-2 combines with J gene TRBJ2-4; D could derive from TRBD1 or TRBD2 (7 bases each). V lost 4 bases and J 7 bases, leaving 14 bases between the germline ends. The CDR3 is made up of 14 amino acids. Per the germline V gene, CDR1 is SGHTA and CDR2 is FQGNSA. The CDR3 sequence: CASSSRGGGNIQYF. In DNA, the CDR3 is TGTGCCAGCAGCTCCAGGGGGGGCGGGAACATTCAGTACTTC.

The chain recombines TRBV7-3 with TRBJ2-7; TRBD2 matches 11 bases. The CDR3 length is 16 residues. CDR1 SGHTA and CDR2 FQGTGA come from the germline V gene. V shed 1 base and J 3 bases; nucleotides not matched to a gene: 5. CDR3 coding DNA: TGTGCCAGCAGCTTAAGTGGGACTAGCGGCCTCTACGAGCAGTACTTC. This sequence encodes CASSLSGTSGLYEQYF.

This clonotype was counted only a few times. The chain has TRBV7-2 and TRBJ1-5; D unresolved. V lost 1 base to trimming and J lost 6 bases, with 10 bases between them. This CDR3 is built from 14 residues. The germline gives CDR1 SGHTA, CDR2 FQGNSA. For the CDR3, the DNA is TGTGCCAGCAGCTTAGGGCCTGCAGCTCAGCCCCAGCATTTT. Protein: CASSLGPAAQPQHF.

The chain couples TRBV20-1 to TRBJ2-7; TRBD2 matches at 8 bases. Germline lookup yields CDR1 DFQATT and CDR2 SNEGSKA (reference sequence). The CDR3 loop spans 14 amino acids. The V segment lost 2 bases and the J segment 5 bases; nucleotides outside the gene matches: 8. The CDR3 bases are TGCAGTGCTAGATCCGGGAGGGCCTTCGACGAGCAGTACTTC. Protein: CSARSGRAFDEQYF.

This clonotype was seen a handful of times. The CDR3 DNA is TGTGCCAGCAGAAATTCGGGGCTTAGCAATCAGCCCCAGCATTTT. As protein: CASRNSGLSNQPQHF. V usage is TRBV27 and J usage is TRBJ1-5; a weak D match, TRBD1 (5 bases). V lost 6 bases to trimming and J lost 0 bases, with 12 bases between them. CDR3 length: 15 amino acids. In germline, CDR1 is MNHEY, CDR2 SMNVEV (reference sequence).

This chain uses TRBV20-1 with TRBJ2-4; TRBD2 matches 13 bases. The CDR3 runs 19 residues. Trimming removed 1 base from V and 0 bases from J; junction bases left unmatched: 9. In germline, CDR1 is DFQATT, CDR2 SNEGSKA (reference sequence). The CDR3 sequence: CSARARLAGGPQAKNIQYF. CDR3 sequence (DNA): TGCAGTGCTAGAGCGAGACTAGCGGGAGGACCCCAAGCCAAAAACATTCAGTACTTC.